The 24 T cell receptor beta chains given below trace back to one sample, sequenced in a study of regulatory T cells in long-lasting Graves disease. CDR3 regions were amplified by Arm-PCR using iRepertoire HTBI primers to build TCR beta libraries. TCRdb re-called the multiplex PCR reads with MiXCR, one entry per CDR3 protein. The table records about 470,000 distinct CDR3 sequences, more than 12% of them present only once. Time point noted: newly diagnosed GD, antithyroid drugs for less than 3 months. The TCR library was made from RNA extracted from PBMCs. The sample was also linked to a second study, of T cells in Graves' hyperthyroidism and ophthalmopathy.

The specimen comprised peripheral blood mononuclear cells (PBMCs), sampled at new diagnosis, from a patient treated with antithyroid drugs. The source is a woman aged 25 to 45 with Graves disease.

This clonotype was picked up a small number of times. This could be a read error, since a much larger clone is one nucleotide away. The CDR3 ends on some other residue instead of the conserved phenylalanine or tryptophan, so this is likely a read error. The gene calls are TRBV3-1 and TRBJ2-5; D perhaps matches TRBD2 (6 bases). Germline V gene sequence: CDR1 LGHDT, CDR2 YNNKEL (reference sequence). Trimming removed 4 bases at V and 1 base at J, with 13 bases between. The CDR3 spans 15 residues. The CDR3 protein is CASSLNGLPQETQYS. As DNA, the CDR3 is TGTGCCAGCAGCCTCAATGGACTACCCCAAGAGACCCAGTACTCC.

The sample holds a few counts of this clonotype. This chain uses TRBV5-1 with TRBJ2-1; 9 nucleotides align to TRBD2. The V and J ends lost 4 bases and 2 bases, in that order; junction bases with no gene match: 4. The germline V gene has CDR1 SGHRS and CDR2 YFSETQ. The CDR3 runs 15 residues. The CDR3 nucleotides read TGCGCCAGCAGCGGGGCTAGCGGGACCTACAATGAGCAGTTCTTC. Its translation: CASSGASGTYNEQFF.

This clonotype was seen at least ten times. The chain uses TRBV20-1 and TRBJ2-3; TRBD2 matches at 8 bases. The CDR3 totals 14 residues. CDR1 and CDR2 (germline): DFQATT, SNEGSKA (reference sequence). Trimming at V came to 5 bases and at J to 4 bases, leaving 8 bases not matched to a gene. Here the CDR3 reads CSAPGGLESDTQYF. The DNA for the CDR3 is TGCAGTGCTCCTGGGGGACTAGAGTCAGATACGCAGTATTTT.

This clonotype was detected many times. V and J are TRBV20-1 and TRBJ1-1; 9 bases match TRBD1. Germline V gene lookup returns CDR1 DFQATT and CDR2 SNEGSKA (reference sequence). The CDR3 runs to 15 residues. Germline trimming cut 6 bases from V and 1 base from J; bases unmatched to any gene: 9. CDR3 protein: CSAPGTGRTNTEAFF. The CDR3 nucleotides are TGCAGTGCCCCCGGGACAGGGCGGACGAACACTGAAGCTTTCTTT.

This clonotype was observed a handful of times. The chain recombines TRBV15 with TRBJ2-1; 11 bases align to TRBD2. Germline V gives CDR1 LNHNV, CDR2 YYDKDF (reference sequence). There are 17 residues in the CDR3. V was pared by 5 bases and J by 0 bases, with 6 bases of the junction left unmatched. The CDR3 sequence is CATSGGLAVSSYNEQFF. The DNA for the CDR3 is TGTGCCACCAGCGGGGGACTAGCGGTGAGCTCCTACAATGAGCAGTTCTTC.

This clonotype occurred many times. The chain uses TRBV28 and TRBJ2-1; 13 nucleotides match TRBD2. The germline CDR1 and CDR2 sequences are MDHEN and SYDVKM. The CDR3 is made up of 18 amino acids. Losses at the gene ends were 6 bases for V and 5 bases for J; bases not matched to a gene: 13. Here the CDR3 reads CASSIGGLAGTRNNEQFF. The CDR3 bases are TGTGCCAGCAGCATAGGGGGACTAGCGGGAACCAGGAACAATGAGCAGTTCTTC.

This clonotype appeared many times. This rearrangement joins TRBV7-9 to TRBJ2-7; D may be TRBD1 or TRBD2 (5 bases each). The CDR3 is 15 amino acids. V lost 1 base to trimming and J lost 2 bases, with 12 bases between them. The V gene's germline CDR1 is SEHNR and CDR2 FQNEAQ (reference sequence). Here the CDR3 reads CASSLGGRDAYEQYF. CDR3 coding DNA: TGTGCCAGCAGCTTAGGGGGACGTGATGCCTACGAGCAGTACTTC.

This clonotype was counted a single time. This chain joins TRBV6-1 and TRBJ2-6; TRBD1 is a possible D gene (6 bases). V gave up 10 bases and J gave up 0 bases, with 13 bases separating them. Germline V gene lookup returns CDR1 MNHNS and CDR2 SASEGT. This CDR3 contains 15 residues. The CDR3 DNA reads as TGTGCCATCAAAGACAGGAGCTCTGGGGCCAACGTCCTGACTTTC. Protein product: CAIKDRSSGANVLTF.

In its sample, this clonotype was seen many times. The rearrangement uses TRBV6-1 and TRBJ1-1, with D unclear. The germline V gene encodes CDR1 MNHNS and CDR2 SASEGT. The CDR3 extends over 13 amino acids. Trimming shortened V by 11 bases and J by 0 bases, and 13 bases separated the two germline ends. The CDR3 is CACSAPVNTEAFF. CDR3 bases: TGTGCCTGCTCCGCACCCGTGAACACTGAAGCTTTCTTT.

The gene calls are TRBV27 and TRBJ1-5; 8 bases fit TRBD1. Germline lookup yields CDR1 MNHEY and CDR2 SMNVEV (reference sequence). J gave up 6 bases and V 6 bases, and 7 bases lay outside the gene matches. This CDR3 comprises 14 residues. CDR3 sequence reads: CASRPDRDTQPQHF. DNA for the CDR3: TGTGCCAGCAGACCGGACAGGGACACTCAGCCCCAGCATTTT.

The table lists this clonotype with many counts. The rearrangement joins TRBV20-1 to TRBJ2-1, with D tentatively TRBD1 (6 bases). V was shortened by 0 bases and J by 7 bases, with 25 bases between the two germline ends. The CDR3 length is 18 residues. Germline loops: CDR1 DFQATT, CDR2 SNEGSKA (reference sequence). This CDR3 is CSARDPPGDGGIVNEQFF. The CDR3 DNA sequence: TGCAGTGCTAGAGATCCCCCAGGGGACGGCGGTATTGTAAATGAGCAGTTCTTC.

This clonotype showed up many times. V gene TRBV30 combines with J gene TRBJ2-3; 12 bases line up with TRBD2. Trimming took 2 bases from V and 7 from J; bases not matched to a gene: 13. Germline V gives CDR1 GTSNPN, CDR2 SVGIG (reference sequence). This CDR3 is 17 amino acids long. The CDR3, as DNA: TGTGCCTGGAGTCAATGGACTAGCGGGAAGGGTTTGAATACGCAGTATTTT. Translated, it gives CAWSQWTSGKGLNTQYF.

At least ten counts were recorded for this clonotype. This rearrangement joins TRBV18 to TRBJ2-5; maybe TRBD2 (6 bases). This CDR3 is built from 16 residues. Deletions cut 4 bases from V and 2 bases from J, with 17 bases between. CDR1 is KGHSH and CDR2 is LQKENI in the germline V gene. CDR3 sequence: CASSLIKGLQQETQYF. In nucleotides, the CDR3 is TGTGCCAGCTCACTTATAAAGGGACTGCAACAAGAGACCCAGTACTTC. The full variable domain, in which reference TRBV18 and TRBJ2-5 provide the parts outside the CDR3, is NAGVMQNPRHLVRRRGQEARLRCSPMKGHSHVYWYRQLPEEGLKFMVYLQKENIIDESGMPKERFSAEFPKEGPSILRIQQVVRGDSAAYFCASSLIKGLQQETQYFGPGTRLLVL.

The rearrangement joins TRBV18 to TRBJ2-1; 12 bases fit TRBD2. The germline V gene encodes CDR1 KGHSH and CDR2 LQKENI. Trimming took 6 bases from V and 0 from J; bases not matched to a gene: 9. The length of the CDR3 is 18 residues. For the CDR3, the DNA is TGTGCCAGCTCCACAGGACTAGCGGGAACGAGCTCCTACAATGAGCAGTTCTTC. Amino acids: CASSTGLAGTSSYNEQFF.

Concerning this clonotype: A much larger clone differs from this one at a single base, so this may be a read error. This chain joins TRBV28 and TRBJ2-7; TRBD2 matches 9 bases. The CDR3 has 14 residues. Germline-derived CDR1 and CDR2 are MDHEN and SYDVKM. After removal of 3 bases from V and 7 bases from J, the junction contained 7 bases not matched to a gene. The CDR3: CASSFEREDNEQYF. CDR3 DNA sequence: TGTGCCAGCAGTTTCGAGCGGGAGGACAATGAGCAGTACTTC.

This clonotype was seen a few times. The gene calls are TRBV19 and TRBJ2-7, with 7 bases that match TRBD1. Trimming cost V 6 bases and J 5 bases; bases outside gene matches: 10. This CDR3 region has 14 residues. Germline values: CDR1 LNHDA, CDR2 SQIVND (reference sequence). CDR3 bases: TGTGCCAGTAGCGCCTACAGGGGCTGGGACGAGCAGTACTTC. Residues: CASSAYRGWDEQYF.

The chain combines TRBV20-1 with TRBJ2-1; 12 nucleotides agree with TRBD1. CDR1 is DFQATT and CDR2 is SNEGSKA in the germline V gene (reference sequence). This CDR3 has 12 amino acids. Germline trimming cut 8 bases from V and 9 bases from J; bases unmatched to any gene: 5. The DNA of the CDR3 is TGCAGTCCTCGGGACAGGGGGCTTGAGCAGTTCTTC. It yields the protein CSPRDRGLEQFF.

Many counts were recorded for this clonotype. The chain couples TRBV5-1 to TRBJ1-2; 7 positions match TRBD1. The CDR3 runs to 12 residues. The J segment lost 7 bases and the V segment lost 10 bases, leaving 10 bases of the junction unmatched. The germline CDR1 and CDR2 sequences are SGHRS and YFSETQ. This CDR3 is CADSTGDSGYTF. CDR3 coding DNA: TGCGCCGACAGTACAGGGGATTCTGGCTACACCTTC.

This chain joins TRBV3-1 and TRBJ1-6; a possible D gene is TRBD1 (5 bases). The germline CDR1 and CDR2 sequences are LGHDT and YNNKEL (reference sequence). V dropped 0 bases and J dropped 1 base, with 10 bases sitting between them. The CDR3 spans 17 residues. DNA of the CDR3: TGTGCCAGCAGCCAAGATTGGAGGGGTTCCTATAATTCACCCCTCCACTTT. It encodes CASSQDWRGSYNSPLHF.

The genes are TRBV27 and TRBJ1-2; the D gene is possibly TRBD1 (6 bases). The CDR3 covers 14 residues. Per germline, CDR1 MNHEY and CDR2 SMNVEV (reference sequence). The ends were cut back, 3 bases at V and 0 bases at J, with 8 bases in the middle. Here the CDR3 reads CASSFGGANYGYTF. CDR3 DNA: TGTGCCAGCAGTTTTGGGGGCGCTAACTATGGCTACACCTTC.

Many counts were recorded for this clonotype. V gene TRBV2 combines with J gene TRBJ2-5; 10 nucleotides match TRBD2. The V gene end was trimmed by 7 bases and the J gene end by 1 base; junction bases not matched to a gene: 3. Looked up from germline, CDR1 is SNHLY and CDR2 is FYNNEI. There are 14 residues in the CDR3. CDR3 sequence: CASIGLAVQETQYF. The CDR3 coding sequence is TGTGCCAGCATAGGACTAGCGGTCCAAGAGACCCAGTACTTC.

A word on this clonotype: The junction and the germline gene differ at one end; a read error may be behind it. This rearrangement joins TRBV7-6 to TRBJ2-1; 7 bases fit TRBD1. The CDR3 length is 18 residues. Germline values: CDR1 SGHVS, CDR2 FNYEAQ. The CDR3 DNA follows: TGTGCCAGCAGCCCAGTACAGGGACAGCTCATTGGGGAGACTGAGGAGTTCTTC. Translating gives CASSPVQGQLIGETEEFF.

This CDR3 reads CASSLRDHRKYF. DNA for the CDR3: TGTGCCAGCAGCTTACGGGACCACCGGAAGTACTTC. The chain joins TRBV7-9 to TRBJ2-4; tentatively, D is TRBD1 or TRBD2 (5 bases each). CDR1 is SEHNR, CDR2 FQNEAQ, per germline (reference sequence). CDR3 size: 12 residues. Deletions cut 2 bases from V and 14 bases from J, with 13 bases between. The full variable domain, completed using reference TRBV7-9 and TRBJ2-4, is DTGVSQNPRHKITKRGQNVTFRCDPISEHNRLYWYRQTLGQGPEFLTYFQNEAQLEKSRLLSDRFSAERPKGSFSTLEIQRTEQGDSAMYLCASSLRDHRKYFGAGTRLSVL.

This clonotype was seen at least ten times. V is TRBV7-9 and J is TRBJ1-1, with 7 bases fitting TRBD1. The CDR3 has 15 amino acids. V shed 5 bases and J 1 base; nucleotides not matched to a gene: 7. The germline CDR1 and CDR2 sequences are SEHNR and FQNEAQ (reference sequence). The CDR3 here is CASSQRQGWNTEAFF. The CDR3 DNA reads TGTGCCAGCAGCCAAAGACAGGGATGGAACACTGAAGCTTTCTTT.